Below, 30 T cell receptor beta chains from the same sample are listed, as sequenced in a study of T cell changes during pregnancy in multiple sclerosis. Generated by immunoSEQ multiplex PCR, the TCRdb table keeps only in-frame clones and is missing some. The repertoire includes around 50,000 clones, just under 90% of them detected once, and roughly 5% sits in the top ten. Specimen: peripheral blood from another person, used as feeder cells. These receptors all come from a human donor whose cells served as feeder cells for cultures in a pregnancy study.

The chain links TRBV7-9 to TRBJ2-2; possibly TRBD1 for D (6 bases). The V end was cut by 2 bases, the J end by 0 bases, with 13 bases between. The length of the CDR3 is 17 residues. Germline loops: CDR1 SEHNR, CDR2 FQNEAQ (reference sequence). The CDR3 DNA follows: TGTGCCAGCAGCTTAAAACAGGGAACGACGAACACCGGGGAGCTGTTTTTT. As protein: CASSLKQGTTNTGELFF.

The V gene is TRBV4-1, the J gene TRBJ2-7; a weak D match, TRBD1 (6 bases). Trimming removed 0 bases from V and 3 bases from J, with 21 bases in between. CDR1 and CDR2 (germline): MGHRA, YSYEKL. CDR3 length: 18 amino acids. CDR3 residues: CASSQEQGRWEGHYEQYF. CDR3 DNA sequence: TGCGCCAGCAGCCAAGAACAGGGAAGGTGGGAAGGACACTACGAGCAGTACTTC.

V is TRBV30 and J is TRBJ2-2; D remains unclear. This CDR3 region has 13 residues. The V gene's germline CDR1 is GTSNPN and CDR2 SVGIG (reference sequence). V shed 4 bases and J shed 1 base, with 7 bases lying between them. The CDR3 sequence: CAWIRGNTGELFF. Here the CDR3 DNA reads TGTGCCTGGATTCGTGGGAACACCGGGGAGCTGTTTTTT.

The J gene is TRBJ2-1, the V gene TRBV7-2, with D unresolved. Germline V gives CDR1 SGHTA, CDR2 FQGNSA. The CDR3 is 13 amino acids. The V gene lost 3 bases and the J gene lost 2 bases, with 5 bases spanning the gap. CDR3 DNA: TGTGCCAGCAGCTTGAACGCCTACAATGAGCAGTTCTTC. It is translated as CASSLNAYNEQFF.

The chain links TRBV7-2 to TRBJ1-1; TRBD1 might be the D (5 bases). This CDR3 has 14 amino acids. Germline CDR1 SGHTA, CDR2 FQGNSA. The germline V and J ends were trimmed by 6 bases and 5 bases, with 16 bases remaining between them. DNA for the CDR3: TGTGCCAGCAGTTTGGCCCAGGGTTTTACTGAAGCTTTCTTT. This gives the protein CASSLAQGFTEAFF.

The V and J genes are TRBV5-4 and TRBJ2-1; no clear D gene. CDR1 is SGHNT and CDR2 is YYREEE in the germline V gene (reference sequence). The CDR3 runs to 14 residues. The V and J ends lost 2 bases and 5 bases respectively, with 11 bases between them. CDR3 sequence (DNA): TGTGCCAGCAGCTTACCCCTTAGGGACAATGAGCAGTTCTTC. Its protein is CASSLPLRDNEQFF.

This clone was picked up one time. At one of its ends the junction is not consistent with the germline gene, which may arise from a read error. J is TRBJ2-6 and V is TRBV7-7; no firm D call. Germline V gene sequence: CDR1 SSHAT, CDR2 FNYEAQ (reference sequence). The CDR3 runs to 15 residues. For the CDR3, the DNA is TGTGCTAGCAGCGCCCAGCCGTCTGGGGCCAACGTCCTGACTTTC. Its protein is CASSAQPSGANVLTF.

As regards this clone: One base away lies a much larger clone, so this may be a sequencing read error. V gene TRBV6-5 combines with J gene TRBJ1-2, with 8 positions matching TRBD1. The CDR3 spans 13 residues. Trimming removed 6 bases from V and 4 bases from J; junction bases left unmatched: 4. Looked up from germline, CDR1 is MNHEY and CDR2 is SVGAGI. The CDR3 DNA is TGTGCCAGCAGCCGCGGGACAGGCTATGGCTACACCTTC. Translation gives CASSRGTGYGYTF.

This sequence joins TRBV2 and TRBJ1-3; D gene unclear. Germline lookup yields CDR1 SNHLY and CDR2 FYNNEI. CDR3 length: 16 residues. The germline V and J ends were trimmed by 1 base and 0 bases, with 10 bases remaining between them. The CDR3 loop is CASSEGTASSGNTIYF. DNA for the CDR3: TGTGCCAGCAGTGAAGGGACCGCGAGCTCTGGAAACACCATATATTTT.

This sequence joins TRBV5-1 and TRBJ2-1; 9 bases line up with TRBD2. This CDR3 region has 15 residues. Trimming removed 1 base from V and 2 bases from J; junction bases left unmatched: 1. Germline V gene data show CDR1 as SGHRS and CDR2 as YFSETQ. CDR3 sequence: CASSLRGGAYNEQFF. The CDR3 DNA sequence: TGCGCCAGCAGCTTGCGCGGGGGGGCCTACAATGAGCAGTTCTTC.

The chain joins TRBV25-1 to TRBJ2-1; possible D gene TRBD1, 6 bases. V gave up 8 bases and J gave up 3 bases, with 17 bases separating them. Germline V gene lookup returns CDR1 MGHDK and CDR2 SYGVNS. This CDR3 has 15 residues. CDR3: CASQPLGQSYNEQFF. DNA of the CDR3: TGTGCCAGCCAACCCCTAGGACAGAGCTACAATGAGCAGTTCTTC.

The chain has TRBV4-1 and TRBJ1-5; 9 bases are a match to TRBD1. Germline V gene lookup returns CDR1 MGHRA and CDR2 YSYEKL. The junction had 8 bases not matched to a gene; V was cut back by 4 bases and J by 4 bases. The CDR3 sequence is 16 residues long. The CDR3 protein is CASSPTQGALNQPQHF. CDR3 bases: TGCGCCAGCAGCCCTACACAGGGGGCTTTGAATCAGCCCCAGCATTTT.

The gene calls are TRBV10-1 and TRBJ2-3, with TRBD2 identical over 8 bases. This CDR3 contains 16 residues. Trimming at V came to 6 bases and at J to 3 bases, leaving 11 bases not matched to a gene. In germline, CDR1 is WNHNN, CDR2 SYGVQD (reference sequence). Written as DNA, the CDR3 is TGCGCCAGCAGCTCACGACTAGCGAAGGGTACAGATACGCAGTATTTT. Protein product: CASSSRLAKGTDTQYF.

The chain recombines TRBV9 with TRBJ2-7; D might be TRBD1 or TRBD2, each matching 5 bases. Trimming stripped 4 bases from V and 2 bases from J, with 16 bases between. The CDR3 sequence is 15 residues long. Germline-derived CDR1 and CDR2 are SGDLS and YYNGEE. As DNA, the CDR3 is TGTGCCAGCAGCCCCAGCATGGGGGATGCCTACGAGCAGTACTTC. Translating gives CASSPSMGDAYEQYF. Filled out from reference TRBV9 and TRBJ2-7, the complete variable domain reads DSGVTQTPKHLITATGQRVTLRCSPRSGDLSVYWYQQSLDQGLQFLIQYYNGEERAKGNILERFSAQQFPDLHSELNLSSLELGDSALYFCASSPSMGDAYEQYFGPGTRLTVT.

The CDR3 is CASSWVYSNQPQHF. The CDR3 DNA follows: TGCGCCAGCAGCTGGGTTTATAGCAATCAGCCCCAGCATTTT. The chain couples TRBV5-1 to TRBJ1-5, with D unclear. Trimming took off 3 bases at V and 0 bases at J, with 7 bases between the two ends. Germline-derived CDR1 and CDR2 are SGHRS and YFSETQ. This CDR3 comprises 14 residues.

Here the CDR3 DNA reads TGTGCCAGCAGCAAAGAGCGGGAGGCCTTGCCTGACACGCAGTATTTT. It encodes CASSKEREALPDTQYF. V usage is TRBV21-1 and J usage is TRBJ2-3; the table calls TRBD2, which could not be checked here. TRBV21-1 is a listed pseudogene. This CDR3 has 16 residues.

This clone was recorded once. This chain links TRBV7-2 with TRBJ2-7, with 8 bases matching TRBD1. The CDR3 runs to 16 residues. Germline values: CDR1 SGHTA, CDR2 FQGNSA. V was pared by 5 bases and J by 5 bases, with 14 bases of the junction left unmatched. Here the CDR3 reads CASSARGGQGLNEQYF. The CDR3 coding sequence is TGTGCCAGCAGCGCGAGGGGTGGACAGGGACTCAACGAGCAGTACTTC.

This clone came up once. The CDR3 DNA reads TGCGCCAGCAGCCAACGCGGGCTCCAAGAGACCCAGTACTTC. Translated, it gives CASSQRGLQETQYF. The chain employs TRBV4-1 and TRBJ2-5; perhaps TRBD2 as D (5 bases). CDR1 is MGHRA and CDR2 is YSYEKL in the germline V gene. Between the trimmed V and J ends, which lost 2 bases and 1 base, there was a span of 8 bases. The CDR3 has 14 residues.

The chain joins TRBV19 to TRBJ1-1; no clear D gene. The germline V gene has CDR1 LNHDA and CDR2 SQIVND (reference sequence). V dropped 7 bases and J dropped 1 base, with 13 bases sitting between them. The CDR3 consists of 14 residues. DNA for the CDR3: TGTGCCAGTAATTTTTGGGGAGAGAACACTGAAGCTTTCTTT. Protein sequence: CASNFWGENTEAFF.

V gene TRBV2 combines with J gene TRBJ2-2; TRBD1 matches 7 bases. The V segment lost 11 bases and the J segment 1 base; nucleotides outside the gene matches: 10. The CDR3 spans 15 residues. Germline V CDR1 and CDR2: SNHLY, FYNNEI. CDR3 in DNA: TGTGCCTCCAGCCGTGGGACAGTGAACACCGGGGAGCTGTTTTTT. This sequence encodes CASSRGTVNTGELFF.

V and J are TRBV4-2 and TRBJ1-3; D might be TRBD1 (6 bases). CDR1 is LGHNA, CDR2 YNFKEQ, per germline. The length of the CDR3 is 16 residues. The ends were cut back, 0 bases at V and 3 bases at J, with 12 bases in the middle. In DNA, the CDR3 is TGTGCCAGCAGCCAAGATCCGGGCAGGGGTGGAAACACCATATATTTT. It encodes CASSQDPGRGGNTIYF.

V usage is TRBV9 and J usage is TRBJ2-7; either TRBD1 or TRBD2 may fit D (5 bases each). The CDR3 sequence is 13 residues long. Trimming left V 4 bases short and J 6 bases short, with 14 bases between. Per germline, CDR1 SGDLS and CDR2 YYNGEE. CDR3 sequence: CASSPNAGTEQYF. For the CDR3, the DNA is TGTGCCAGCAGCCCGAACGCCGGGACCGAGCAGTACTTC.

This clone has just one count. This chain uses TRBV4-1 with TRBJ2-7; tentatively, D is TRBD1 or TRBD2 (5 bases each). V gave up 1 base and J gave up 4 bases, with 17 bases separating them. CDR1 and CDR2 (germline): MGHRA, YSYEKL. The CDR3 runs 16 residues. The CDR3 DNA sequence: TGCGCCAGCAGCCAAGTGCTCGGGGCGGACCAATACGAGCAGTACTTC. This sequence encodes CASSQVLGADQYEQYF.

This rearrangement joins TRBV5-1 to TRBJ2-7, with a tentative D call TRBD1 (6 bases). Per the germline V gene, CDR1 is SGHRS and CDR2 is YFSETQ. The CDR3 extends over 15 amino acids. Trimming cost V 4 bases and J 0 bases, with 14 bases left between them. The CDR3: CASSAAGTRSYEQYF. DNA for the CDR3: TGCGCCAGCAGCGCTGCCGGGACACGCTCCTACGAGCAGTACTTC.

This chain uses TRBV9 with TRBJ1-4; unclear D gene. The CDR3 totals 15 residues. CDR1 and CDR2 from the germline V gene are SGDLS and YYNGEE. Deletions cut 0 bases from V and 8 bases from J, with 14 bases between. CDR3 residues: CASSVEPTRREKLFF. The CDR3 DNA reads TGTGCCAGCAGCGTAGAACCCACCCGGAGGGAAAAACTGTTTTTT. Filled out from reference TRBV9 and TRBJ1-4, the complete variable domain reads DSGVTQTPKHLITATGQRVTLRCSPRSGDLSVYWYQQSLDQGLQFLIQYYNGEERAKGNILERFSAQQFPDLHSELNLSSLELGDSALYFCASSVEPTRREKLFFGSGTQLSVL.

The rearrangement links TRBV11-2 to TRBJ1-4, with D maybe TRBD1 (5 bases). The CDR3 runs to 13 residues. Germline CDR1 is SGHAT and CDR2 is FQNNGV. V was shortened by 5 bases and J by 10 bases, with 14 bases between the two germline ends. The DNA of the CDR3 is TGTGCCAGCAGCCAAGGACATAACGGAAAACTGTTTTTT. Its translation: CASSQGHNGKLFF. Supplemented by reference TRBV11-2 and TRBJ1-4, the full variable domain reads EAGVAQSPRYKIIEKRQSVAFWCNPISGHATLYWYQQILGQGPKLLIQFQNNGVVDDSQLPKDRFSAERLKGVDSTLKIQPAKLEDSAVYLCASSQGHNGKLFFGSGTQLSVL.

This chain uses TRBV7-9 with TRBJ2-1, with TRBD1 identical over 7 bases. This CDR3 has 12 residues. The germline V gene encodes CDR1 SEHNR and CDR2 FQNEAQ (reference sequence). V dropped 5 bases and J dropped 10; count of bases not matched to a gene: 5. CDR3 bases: TGTGCCAGCAGCCCACGACAGGGAGAGCAGTTCTTC. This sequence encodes CASSPRQGEQFF.

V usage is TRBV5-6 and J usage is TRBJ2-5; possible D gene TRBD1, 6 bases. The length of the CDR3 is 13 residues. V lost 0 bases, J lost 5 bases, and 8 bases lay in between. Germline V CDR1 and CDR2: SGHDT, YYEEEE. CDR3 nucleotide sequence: TGTGCCAGCAGCTTGGCAGGGGTCGAGACCCAGTACTTC. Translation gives CASSLAGVETQYF.

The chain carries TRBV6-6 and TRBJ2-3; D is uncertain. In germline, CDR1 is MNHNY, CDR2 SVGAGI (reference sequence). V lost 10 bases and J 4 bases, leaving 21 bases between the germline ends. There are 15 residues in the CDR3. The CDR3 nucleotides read TGTGCCACCGAAGGCGGCAGTCGGCGCGCAGATACGCAGTATTTT. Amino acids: CATEGGSRRADTQYF.

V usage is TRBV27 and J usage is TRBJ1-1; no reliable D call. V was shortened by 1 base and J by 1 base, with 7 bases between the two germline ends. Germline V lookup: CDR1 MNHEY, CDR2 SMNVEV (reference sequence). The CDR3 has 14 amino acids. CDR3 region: CASSLLFGNTEAFF. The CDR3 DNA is TGTGCCAGCAGTTTATTATTTGGGAACACTGAAGCTTTCTTT.